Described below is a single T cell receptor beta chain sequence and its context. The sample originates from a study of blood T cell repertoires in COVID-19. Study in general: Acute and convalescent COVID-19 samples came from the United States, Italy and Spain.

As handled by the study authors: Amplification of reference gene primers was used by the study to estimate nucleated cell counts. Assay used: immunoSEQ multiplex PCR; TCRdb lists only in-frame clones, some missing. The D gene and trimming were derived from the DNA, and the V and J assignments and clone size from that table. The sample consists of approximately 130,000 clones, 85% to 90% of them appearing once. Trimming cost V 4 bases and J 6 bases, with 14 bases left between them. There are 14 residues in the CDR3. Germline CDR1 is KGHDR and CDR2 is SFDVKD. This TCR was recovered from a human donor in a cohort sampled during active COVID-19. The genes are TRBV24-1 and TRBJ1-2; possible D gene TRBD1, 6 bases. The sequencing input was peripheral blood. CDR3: CATSEQGAGDGYTF. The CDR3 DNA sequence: TGTGCCACCAGTGAACAAGGGGCAGGGGATGGCTACACCTTC.